Below, one T cell receptor beta chain is given with its context. V gave up 1 base and J gave up 3 bases, with 8 bases separating them. The CDR3 is 15 amino acids. Germline values: CDR1 SGHRS, CDR2 YFSETQ. These data are taken from a study of blood T cell repertoires in COVID-19. Profiled with immunoSEQ multiplex PCR; TCRdb holds only in-frame clones, not every one. The table records approximately 390,000 clones, around 87% of them present only once. The V gene is TRBV5-1, the J gene TRBJ1-6; a weak D match, TRBD1 (6 bases). The clonotype originates from a woman aged 60 to 75 with COVID-19, enrolled during active disease. Sequenced material: peripheral blood. This chain's CDR3 is CASSLSRGYNSPLHF. CDR3 nucleotides: TGCGCCAGCAGCTTGTCCAGGGGCTATAATTCACCCCTCCACTTT.